This T cell receptor beta chain comes out of a study of T cells in Graves' hyperthyroidism and ophthalmopathy. Study context: Upon initial diagnosis and before any treatment, peripheral blood was collected.

Regions amplified from RNA transcripts were the TCR beta CDR3 regions. Primed by the HTBI set, a first-round RT-PCR was run on the TCR CDR3. TCRdb re-derived calls from the multiplex PCR reads in MiXCR, one entry per CDR3 protein. This sample has fewer than 30,000 distinct CDR3 sequences; about 49% occur once, and the top ten carry around 25%. An approximately 10 ml volume of fresh peripheral blood provided the PBMCs. CDR1 is MDHEN, CDR2 SYDVKM, per germline. There are 15 residues in the CDR3. Trimming shortened V by 5 bases and J by 2 bases, and 15 bases separated the two germline ends. Ten or more counts support this clonotype.

This sequence joins TRBV28 and TRBJ1-1, with D perhaps TRBD1 (6 bases). The TCR was taken from a woman aged 40 to 50 with Graves' hyperthyroidism that later progressed to Graves' ophthalmopathy. The sample comprised blood. CDR3 DNA: TGTGCCAGCAGTACACCGACAGGAGTAAACACTGAAGCTTTCTTT. It specifies CASSTPTGVNTEAFF.